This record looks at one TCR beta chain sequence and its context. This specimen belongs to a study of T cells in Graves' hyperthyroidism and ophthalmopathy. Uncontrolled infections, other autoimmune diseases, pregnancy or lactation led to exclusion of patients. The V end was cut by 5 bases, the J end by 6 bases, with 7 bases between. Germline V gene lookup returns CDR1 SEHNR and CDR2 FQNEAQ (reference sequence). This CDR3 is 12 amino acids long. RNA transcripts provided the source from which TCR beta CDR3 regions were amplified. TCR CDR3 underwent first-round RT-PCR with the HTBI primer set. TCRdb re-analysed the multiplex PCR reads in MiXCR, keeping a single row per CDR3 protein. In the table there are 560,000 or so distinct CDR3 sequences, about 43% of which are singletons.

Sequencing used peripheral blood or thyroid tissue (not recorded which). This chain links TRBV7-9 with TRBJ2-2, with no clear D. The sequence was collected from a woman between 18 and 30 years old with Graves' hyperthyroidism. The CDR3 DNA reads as TGTGCCAGCAGCCACGGCGCCGGGGAGCTGTTTTTT. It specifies CASSHGAGELFF.